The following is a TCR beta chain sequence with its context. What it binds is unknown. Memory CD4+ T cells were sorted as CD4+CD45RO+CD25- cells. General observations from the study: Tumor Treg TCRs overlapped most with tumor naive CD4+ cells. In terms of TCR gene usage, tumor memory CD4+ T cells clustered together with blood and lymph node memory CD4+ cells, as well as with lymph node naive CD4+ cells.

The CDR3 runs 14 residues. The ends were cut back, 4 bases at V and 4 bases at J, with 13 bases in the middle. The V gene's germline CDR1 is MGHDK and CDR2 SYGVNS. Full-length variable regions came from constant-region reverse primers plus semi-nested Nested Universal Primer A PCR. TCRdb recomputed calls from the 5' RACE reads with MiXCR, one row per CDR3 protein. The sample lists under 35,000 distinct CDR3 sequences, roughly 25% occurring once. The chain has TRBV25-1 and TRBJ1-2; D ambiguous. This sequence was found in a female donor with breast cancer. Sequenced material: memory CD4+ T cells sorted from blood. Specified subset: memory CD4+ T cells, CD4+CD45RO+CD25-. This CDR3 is CASSGGQFRYGYTF. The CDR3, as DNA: TGTGCCAGCAGTGGAGGTCAATTCCGCTATGGCTACACCTTC.